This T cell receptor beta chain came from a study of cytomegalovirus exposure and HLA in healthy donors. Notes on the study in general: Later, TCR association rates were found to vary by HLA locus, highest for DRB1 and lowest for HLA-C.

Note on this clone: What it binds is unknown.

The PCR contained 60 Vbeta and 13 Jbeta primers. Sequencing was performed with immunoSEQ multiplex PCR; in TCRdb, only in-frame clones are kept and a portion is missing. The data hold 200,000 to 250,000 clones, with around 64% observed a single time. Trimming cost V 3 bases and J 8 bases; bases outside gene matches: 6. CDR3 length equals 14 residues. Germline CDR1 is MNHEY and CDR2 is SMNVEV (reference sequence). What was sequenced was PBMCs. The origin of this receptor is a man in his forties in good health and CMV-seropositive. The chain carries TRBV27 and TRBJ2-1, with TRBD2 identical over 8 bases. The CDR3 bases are TGTGCCAGCAGTTTCACGGGGGGGTCCCATGAGCAGTTCTTC. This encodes CASSFTGGSHEQFF.